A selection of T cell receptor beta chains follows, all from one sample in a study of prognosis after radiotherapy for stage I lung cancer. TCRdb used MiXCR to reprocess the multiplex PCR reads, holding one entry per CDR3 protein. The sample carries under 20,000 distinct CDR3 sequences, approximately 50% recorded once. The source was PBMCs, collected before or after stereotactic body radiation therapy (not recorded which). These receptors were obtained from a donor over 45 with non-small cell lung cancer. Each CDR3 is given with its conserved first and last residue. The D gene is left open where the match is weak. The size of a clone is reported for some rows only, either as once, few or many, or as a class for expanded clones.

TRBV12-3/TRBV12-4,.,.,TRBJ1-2,CASSLGLTNYGHTF,TGTGCCAGCAGTTTAGGACTGACTAACTATGGCCACACCTTC
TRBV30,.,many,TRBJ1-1,CAWSKGENTEAFF,TGTGCCTGGAGTAAGGGGGAGAACACTGAAGCTTTCTTT
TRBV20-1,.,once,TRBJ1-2,CSAREARGNGYTF,TGCAGTGCTAGAGAGGCCAGGGGTAATGGCTACACCTTC
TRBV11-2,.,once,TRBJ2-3,CASSLDRVDTQYF,TGTGCCAGCAGCTTAGATAGGGTAGATACGCAGTATTTT
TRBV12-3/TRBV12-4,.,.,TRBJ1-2,CASRGRGYGYTF,TGTGCCAGCAGAGGCCGGGGCTATGGCTACACCTTC
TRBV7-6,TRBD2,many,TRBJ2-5,CASSSETSGRRETQYF,TGTGCCAGCAGCTCAGAAACTAGCGGGAGACGGGAGACCCAGTACTTC
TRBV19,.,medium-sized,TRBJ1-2,CASSPGRRIGYTF,TGTGCCAGTTCCCCCGGCAGGCGGATTGGCTACACCTTC
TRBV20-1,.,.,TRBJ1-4,CSVGEDEKLFF,TGCAGTGTAGGGGAGGATGAAAAACTGTTTTTT
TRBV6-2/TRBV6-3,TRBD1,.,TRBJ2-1,CASSWSRLTGGNEQFF,TGTGCCAGCAGTTGGTCAAGGTTGACAGGGGGCAATGAGCAGTTCTTC
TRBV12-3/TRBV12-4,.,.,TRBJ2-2,CASSRQSTGELFF,TGTGCCAGCAGTCGACAGTCCACCGGGGAGCTGTTTTTT
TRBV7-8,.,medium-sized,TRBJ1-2,CASSLAGRSYGYTF,TGTGCCAGCAGCTTAGCAGGGCGCAGCTATGGCTACACCTTC
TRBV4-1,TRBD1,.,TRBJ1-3,CASGQDLISGNTIYF,TGCGCCAGCGGACAGGACTTAATCTCTGGAAACACCATATATTTT
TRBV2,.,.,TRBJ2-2,CASSEGGIKKVNTGELFF,TGTGCCAGCAGTGAAGGCGGTATAAAGAAGGTGAACACCGGGGAGCTGTTTTTT
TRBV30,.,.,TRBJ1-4,CAWSLGTSNEKLFF,TGTGCCTGGAGCCTTGGGACGTCTAATGAAAAACTGTTTTTT
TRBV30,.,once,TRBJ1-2,CAWSHIYGYTF,TGTGCCTGGAGTCACATCTATGGCTACACCTTC
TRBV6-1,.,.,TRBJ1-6,CASTPGGFSPLHF,TGTGCCAGCACCCCTGGGGGGTTCTCACCCCTCCACTTT
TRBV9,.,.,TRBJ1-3,CASSVLEDGNTIYF,TGTGCCAGCAGCGTCCTCGAGGACGGAAACACCATATATTTT
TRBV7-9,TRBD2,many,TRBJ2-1,CASSPELGLGLSNEQFF,TGTGCCAGCAGCCCTGAGTTGGGACTAGGGCTTTCCAATGAGCAGTTCTTC
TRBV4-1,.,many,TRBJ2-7,CASRTGPRDAYEQYF,TGCGCCAGCAGAACAGGCCCTCGGGATGCCTACGAGCAGTACTTC
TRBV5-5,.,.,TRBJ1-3,CASSLDWDSGNTIYF,TGTGCCAGCAGCTTGGATTGGGATTCTGGAAACACCATATATTTT
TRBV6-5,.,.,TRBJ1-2,CASSYGPRGSHVYTF,TGTGCCAGCAGTTACGGCCCCAGGGGATCCCATGTCTACACCTTC
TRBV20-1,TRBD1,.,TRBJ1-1,CSAPGGENAFF,TGCAGTGCTCCAGGGGGCGAGAATGCTTTCTTT
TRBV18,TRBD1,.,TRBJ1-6,CASSRQGGSPLHF,TGTGCCAGCTCCCGACAGGGAGGGTCACCCCTCCACTTT
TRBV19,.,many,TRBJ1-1,CASTKEGGDTEAFF,TGTGCCAGTACCAAAGAAGGAGGGGACACTGAAGCTTTCTTT
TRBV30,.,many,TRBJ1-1,CAWSVGGTDTEAFF,TGTGCCTGGAGTGTCGGGGGGACGGACACTGAAGCTTTCTTT
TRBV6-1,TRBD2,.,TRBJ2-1,CASRPSGMSYNDQFF,TGTGCCAGCAGACCTAGCGGGATGTCTTACAATGATCAGTTCTTC
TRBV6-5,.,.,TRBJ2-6,CASSYGVPGANVLTF,TGTGCCAGCAGTTACGGTGTACCTGGGGCCAACGTCCTGACTTTC
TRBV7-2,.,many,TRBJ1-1,CASSLSDGLGTEAFF,TGTGCCAGCAGCTTAAGTGACGGGTTGGGGACTGAAGCTTTCTTT
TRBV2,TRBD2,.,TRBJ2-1,CASRTGTSSNEQFF,TGTGCCAGCAGGACCGGGACTAGCAGCAATGAGCAGTTCTTC
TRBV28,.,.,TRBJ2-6,CASSLESGAGANVPTF,TGTGCCAGCAGTTTAGAGTCAGGGGCTGGGGCCAACGTCCCGACTTTC
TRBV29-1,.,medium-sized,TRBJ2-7,CSVRRGGSYEQYF,TGCAGCGTTAGGAGGGGGGGAAGCTACGAGCAGTACTTC
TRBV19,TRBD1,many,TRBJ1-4,CASRTGVPNEKLFF,TGTGCCAGTAGAACAGGGGTTCCTAATGAAAAACTGTTTTTT
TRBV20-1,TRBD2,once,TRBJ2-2,CGARGGTSGSGSVGDLFF,TGCGGTGCTAGAGGAGGTACTAGCGGAAGTGGGTCGGTCGGGGATCTGTTTTTT
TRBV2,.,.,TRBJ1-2,CASSEGSDGYTF,TGTGCCAGCAGTGAAGGTTCGGATGGCTACACCTTC
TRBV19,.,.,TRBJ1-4,CASSTHLINRDANEKLFF,TGTGCCAGTAGTACTCATCTCATCAACAGGGATGCTAATGAAAAACTGTTTTTT
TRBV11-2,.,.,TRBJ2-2,CASIPRGSTGQLFF,TGTGCCAGCATCCCAAGGGGGTCGACCGGGCAGCTGTTTTTT
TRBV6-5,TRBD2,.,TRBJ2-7,CASSYRTSGTYLSSYEQYF,TGTGCCAGCAGTTACCGGACTAGCGGGACTTACCTGAGCTCCTACGAGCAGTACTTC
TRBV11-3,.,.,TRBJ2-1,CASSQSSYPLDEQFF,TGTGCCAGCAGCCAATCTAGCTATCCACTGGATGAGCAGTTCTTC
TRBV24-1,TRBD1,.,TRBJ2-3,CATSDHGTGRVKDTQYF,TGTGCCACCAGTGATCACGGGACAGGGAGGGTGAAAGATACTCAGTATTTT
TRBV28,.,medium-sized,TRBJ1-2,CASSLTQNYGYTF,TGTGCCAGCAGTTTAACCCAGAACTATGGCTACACCTTC
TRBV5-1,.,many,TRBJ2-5,CASSSSGGETQYF,TGCGCCAGCAGCTCAAGTGGCGGAGAGACCCAGTACTTC
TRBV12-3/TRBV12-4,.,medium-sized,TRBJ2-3,CASSPRTSGTSTDTQYF,TGTGCCAGCAGTCCCCGGACATCGGGGACTAGCACAGATACGCAGTATTTT